The 3 T cell receptor beta chains presented below share a single source sample, sequenced in a study of cytomegalovirus exposure and HLA in healthy donors. The primer mix had 60 Vbeta and 13 Jbeta primers. Some clones are missing from TCRdb's copy, which holds only in-frame ones; the method was immunoSEQ multiplex PCR. The repertoire holds roughly 180,000 clones, roughly 80% seen once, with approximately 2.4% in the top ten. The sequenced sample consisted of PBMCs. Every receptor here comes from a female donor in good health and CMV-seronegative.

The chain is built from TRBV27 and TRBJ1-2; maybe TRBD1 (6 bases). The CDR3 sequence is 14 residues long. Germline lookup yields CDR1 MNHEY and CDR2 SMNVEV (reference sequence). Trimming left V 7 bases short and J 7 bases short, with 19 bases between. CDR3: CASKSGGAAGGYTF. DNA for the CDR3: TGTGCCAGCAAATCCGGGGGGGCCGCTGGTGGCTACACCTTC.

There are a few counts of this clone. The CDR3 nucleotides are TGCGCCAGCAGCCAAATAGCGGGGCAAGAGACCCAGTACTTC. Its protein product is CASSQIAGQETQYF. The J gene is TRBJ2-5, the V gene TRBV4-1; 8 bases are shared with TRBD2. The V segment lost 2 bases and the J segment 2 bases; nucleotides outside the gene matches: 1. This CDR3 comprises 14 residues. Germline assignment: CDR1 MGHRA and CDR2 YSYEKL.

The CDR3 sequence is CASSRGQGGEKLFF. The CDR3 DNA is TGTGCCAGCTCACGAGGACAGGGAGGTGAAAAACTGTTTTTT. The chain links TRBV18 to TRBJ1-4, with 8 bases matching TRBD1. The V segment lost 4 bases and the J segment 7 bases; nucleotides outside the gene matches: 5. The CDR3 is 14 residues long. Germline lookup yields CDR1 KGHSH and CDR2 LQKENI.